This T cell receptor (beta chain) was recovered during a study of cytomegalovirus exposure and HLA in healthy donors. Study-wide results and caveats: In vitro, three CMV-associated chains proved specific for CMV antigens. For cytomegalovirus status, the classifier reportedly gave diagnoses with high specificity and sensitivity. The study designated around 150 TCR beta chains cytomegalovirus-associated.

Comments on this clone: Its target is unknown.

The method was immunoSEQ multiplex PCR; TCRdb's version includes in-frame clones alone and lacks a portion of them. The table has approximately 150,000 clones, around nine tenths seen once. This CDR3 is 14 amino acids long. Germline V gives CDR1 SGHRS, CDR2 YFSETQ. V dropped 2 bases and J dropped 2; count of bases not matched to a gene: 2. The donors were part of the approximately 120-subject validation cohort, which stood apart from the roughly 670-subject first cohort. This rearrangement joins TRBV5-1 to TRBJ2-7, with 9 bases identical to TRBD2. The receptor comes from a young man in good health and CMV-seropositive. The source material was PBMCs. The CDR3, as DNA: TGCGCCAGCAGCTTCCTAGCGGGGCCCTACGAGCAGTACTTC. Translating gives CASSFLAGPYEQYF.